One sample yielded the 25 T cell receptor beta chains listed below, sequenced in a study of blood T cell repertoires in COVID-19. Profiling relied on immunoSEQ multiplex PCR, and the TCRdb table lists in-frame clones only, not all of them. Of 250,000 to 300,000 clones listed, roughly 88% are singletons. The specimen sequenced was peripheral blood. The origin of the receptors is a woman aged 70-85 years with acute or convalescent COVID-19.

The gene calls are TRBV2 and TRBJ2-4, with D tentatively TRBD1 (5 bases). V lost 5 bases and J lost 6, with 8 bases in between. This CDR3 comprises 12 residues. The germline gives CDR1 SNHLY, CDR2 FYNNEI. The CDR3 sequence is CASSYTGNIQYF. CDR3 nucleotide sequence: TGTGCCAGCAGTTATACAGGAAACATTCAGTACTTC.

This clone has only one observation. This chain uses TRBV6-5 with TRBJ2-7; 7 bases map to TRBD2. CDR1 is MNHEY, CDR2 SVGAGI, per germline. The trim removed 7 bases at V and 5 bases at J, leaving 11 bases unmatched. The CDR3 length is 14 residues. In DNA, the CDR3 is TGTGCCAGCATAGTCCCCGGGAGGAAGAACGAGCAGTACTTC. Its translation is CASIVPGRKNEQYF.

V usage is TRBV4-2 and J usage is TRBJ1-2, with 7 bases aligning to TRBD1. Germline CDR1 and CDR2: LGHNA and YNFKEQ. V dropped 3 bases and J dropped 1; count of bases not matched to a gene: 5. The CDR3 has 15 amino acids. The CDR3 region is CASSHRQGGNYGYTF. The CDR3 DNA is TGTGCCAGCAGCCACCGACAGGGTGGTAACTATGGCTACACCTTC.

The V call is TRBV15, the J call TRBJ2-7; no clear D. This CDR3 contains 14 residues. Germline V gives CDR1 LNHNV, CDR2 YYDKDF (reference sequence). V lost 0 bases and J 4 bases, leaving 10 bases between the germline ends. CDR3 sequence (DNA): TGTGCCACCAGCAGAGATCCCGGTCCGTACGAGCAGTACTTC. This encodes CATSRDPGPYEQYF. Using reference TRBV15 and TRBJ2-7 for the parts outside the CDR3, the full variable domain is DAMVIQNPRYQVTQFGKPVTLSCSQTLNHNVMYWYQQKSSQAPKLLFHYYDKDFNNEADTPDNFQSRRPNTSFCFLDIRSPGLGDTAMYLCATSRDPGPYEQYFGPGTRLTVT.

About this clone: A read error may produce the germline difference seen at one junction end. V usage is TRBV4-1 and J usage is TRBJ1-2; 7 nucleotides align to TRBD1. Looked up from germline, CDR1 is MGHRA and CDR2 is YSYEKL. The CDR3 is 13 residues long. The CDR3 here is CASSPPATDRRFF. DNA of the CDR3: TGCGCCAGCAGCCCCCCCGCTACGGACAGGAGGTTCTTC.

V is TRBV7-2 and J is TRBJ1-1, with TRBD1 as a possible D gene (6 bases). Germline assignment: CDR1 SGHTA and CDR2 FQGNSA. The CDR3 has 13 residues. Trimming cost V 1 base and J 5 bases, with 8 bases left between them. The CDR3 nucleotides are TGTGCCAGCAGCTTAGGACAGGTAACTGAAGCTTTCTTT. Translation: CASSLGQVTEAFF.

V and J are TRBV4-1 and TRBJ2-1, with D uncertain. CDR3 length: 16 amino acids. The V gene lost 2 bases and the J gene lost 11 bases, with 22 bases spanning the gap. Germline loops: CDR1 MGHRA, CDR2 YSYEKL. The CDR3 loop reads CASSQLLGLTYDKQFF. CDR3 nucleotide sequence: TGCGCCAGCAGCCAACTTTTGGGCCTAACATACGATAAGCAGTTCTTC.

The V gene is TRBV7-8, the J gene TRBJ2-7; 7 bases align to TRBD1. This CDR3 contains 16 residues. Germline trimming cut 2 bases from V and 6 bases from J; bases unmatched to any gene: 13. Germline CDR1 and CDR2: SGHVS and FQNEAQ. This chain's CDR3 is CASSLRWSGTEGEQYF. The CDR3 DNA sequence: TGTGCCAGCAGCTTACGGTGGTCCGGGACAGAGGGCGAGCAGTACTTC.

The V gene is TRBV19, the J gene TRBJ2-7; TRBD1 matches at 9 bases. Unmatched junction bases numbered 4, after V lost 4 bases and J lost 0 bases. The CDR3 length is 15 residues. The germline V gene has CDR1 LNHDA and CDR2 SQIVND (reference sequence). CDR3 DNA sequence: TGTGCCAGTAGTAGGACAGGGGCTATCTCCTACGAGCAGTACTTC. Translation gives CASSRTGAISYEQYF.

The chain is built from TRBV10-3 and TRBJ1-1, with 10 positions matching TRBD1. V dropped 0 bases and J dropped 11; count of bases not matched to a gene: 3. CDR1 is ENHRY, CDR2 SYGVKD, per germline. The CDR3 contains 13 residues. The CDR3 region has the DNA TGTGCCATCAGTGAGTCTGGGACAGGGGTGGCTTTCTTT. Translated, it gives CAISESGTGVAFF.

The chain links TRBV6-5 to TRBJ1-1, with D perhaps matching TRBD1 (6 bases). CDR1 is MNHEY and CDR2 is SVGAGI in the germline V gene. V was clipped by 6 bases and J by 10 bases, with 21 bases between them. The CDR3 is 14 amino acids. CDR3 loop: CASSLGTSPTTAFF. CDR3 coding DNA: TGTGCCAGCAGCCTCGGGACATCACCGACAACAGCTTTCTTT.

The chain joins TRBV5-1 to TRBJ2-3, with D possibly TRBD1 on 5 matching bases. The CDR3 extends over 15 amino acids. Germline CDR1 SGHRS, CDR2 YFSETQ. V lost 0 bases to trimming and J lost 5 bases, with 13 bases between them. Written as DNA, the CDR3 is TGCGCCAGCAGCTTGGCCGCGCAGGGTAAAGATACGCAGTATTTT. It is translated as CASSLAAQGKDTQYF. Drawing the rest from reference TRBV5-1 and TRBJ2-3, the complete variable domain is KAGVTQTPRYLIKTRGQQVTLSCSPISGHRSVSWYQQTPGQGLQFLFEYFSETQRNKGNFPGRFSGRQFSNSRSEMNVSTLELGDSALYLCASSLAAQGKDTQYFGPGTRLTVL.

CDR3 nucleotides: TGTGCCAGCTCACCAAACGGGAGGTCGGGCTACACCTTC. This encodes CASSPNGRSGYTF. The chain carries TRBV18 and TRBJ1-2; D is undetermined. The ends were cut back, 2 bases at V and 8 bases at J, with 12 bases in the middle. Germline V CDR1 and CDR2: KGHSH, LQKENI. This CDR3 contains 13 residues.

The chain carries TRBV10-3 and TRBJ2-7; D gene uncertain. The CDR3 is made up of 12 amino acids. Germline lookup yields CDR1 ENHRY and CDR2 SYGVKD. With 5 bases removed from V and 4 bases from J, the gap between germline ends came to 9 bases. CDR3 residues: CAISKTDYEQYF. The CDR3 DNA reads TGTGCCATCAGTAAAACAGATTACGAGCAGTACTTC.

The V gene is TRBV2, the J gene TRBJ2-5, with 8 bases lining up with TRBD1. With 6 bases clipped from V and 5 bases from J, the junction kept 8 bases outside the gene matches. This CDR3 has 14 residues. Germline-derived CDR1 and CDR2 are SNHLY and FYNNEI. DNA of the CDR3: TGTGCCAGCAGCATAACAGGGGGGCCCGAGACCCAGTACTTC. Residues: CASSITGGPETQYF.

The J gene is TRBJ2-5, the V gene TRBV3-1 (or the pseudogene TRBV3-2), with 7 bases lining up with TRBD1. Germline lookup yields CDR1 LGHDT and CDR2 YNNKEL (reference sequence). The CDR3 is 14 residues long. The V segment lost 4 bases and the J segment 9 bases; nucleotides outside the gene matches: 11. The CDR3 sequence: CASSRRADRLAQYF. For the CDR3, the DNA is TGTGCCAGCAGCCGACGGGCGGACAGGTTGGCCCAGTACTTC.

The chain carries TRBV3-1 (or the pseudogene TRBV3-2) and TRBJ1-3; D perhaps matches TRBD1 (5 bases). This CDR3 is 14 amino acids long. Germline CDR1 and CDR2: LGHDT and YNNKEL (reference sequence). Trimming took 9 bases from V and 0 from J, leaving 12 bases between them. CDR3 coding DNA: TGTGCCAGTGGTAGGGGTCTCTCTGGAAACACCATATATTTT. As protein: CASGRGLSGNTIYF.

This chain's CDR3 is CASSLVAGARQGKDEQFF. The CDR3 coding sequence is TGCGCCAGCAGCCTAGTTGCAGGGGCCCGCCAGGGTAAAGATGAGCAGTTCTTC. This chain uses TRBV4-1 with TRBJ2-1, with D tentatively TRBD1 (6 bases). Trimming removed 4 bases from V and 8 bases from J, with 27 bases in between. There are 18 residues in the CDR3. Germline V CDR1 and CDR2: MGHRA, YSYEKL.

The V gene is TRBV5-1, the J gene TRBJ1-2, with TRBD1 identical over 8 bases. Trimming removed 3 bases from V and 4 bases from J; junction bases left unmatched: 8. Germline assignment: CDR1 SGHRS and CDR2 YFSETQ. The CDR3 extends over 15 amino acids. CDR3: CASSWGTGTSYGYTF. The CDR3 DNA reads TGCGCCAGCAGCTGGGGGACAGGCACTTCCTATGGCTACACCTTC.

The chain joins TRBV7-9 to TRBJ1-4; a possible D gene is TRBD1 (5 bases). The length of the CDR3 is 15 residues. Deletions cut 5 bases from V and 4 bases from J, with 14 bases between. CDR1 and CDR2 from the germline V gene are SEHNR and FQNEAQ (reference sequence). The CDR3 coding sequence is TGTGCCAGCAGCACCCTGACAGATCATAATGAAAAACTGTTTTTT. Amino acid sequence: CASSTLTDHNEKLFF.

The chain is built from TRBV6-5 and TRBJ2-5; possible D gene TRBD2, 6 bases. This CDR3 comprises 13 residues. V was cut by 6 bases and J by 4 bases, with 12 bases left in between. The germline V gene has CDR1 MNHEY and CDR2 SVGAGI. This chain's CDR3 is CASSDTGLETQYF. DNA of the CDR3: TGTGCCAGCAGCGACACGGGACTAGAGACCCAGTACTTC.

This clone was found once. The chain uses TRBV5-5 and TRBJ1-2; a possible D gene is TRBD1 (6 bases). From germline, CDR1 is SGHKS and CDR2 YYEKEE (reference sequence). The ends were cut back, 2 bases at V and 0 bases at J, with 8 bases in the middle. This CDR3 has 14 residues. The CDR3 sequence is CASSLDRSNYGYTF. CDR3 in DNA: TGTGCCAGCAGCTTAGACAGGTCTAACTATGGCTACACCTTC.

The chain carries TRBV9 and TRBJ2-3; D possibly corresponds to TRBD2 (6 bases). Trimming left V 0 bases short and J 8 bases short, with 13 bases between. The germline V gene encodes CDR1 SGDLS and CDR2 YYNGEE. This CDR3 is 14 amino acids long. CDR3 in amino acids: CASSVESGARTQYF. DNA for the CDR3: TGTGCCAGCAGCGTAGAGTCGGGAGCCCGTACGCAGTATTTT. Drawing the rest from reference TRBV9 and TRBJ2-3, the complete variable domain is DSGVTQTPKHLITATGQRVTLRCSPRSGDLSVYWYQQSLDQGLQFLIQYYNGEERAKGNILERFSAQQFPDLHSELNLSSLELGDSALYFCASSVESGARTQYFGPGTRLTVL.

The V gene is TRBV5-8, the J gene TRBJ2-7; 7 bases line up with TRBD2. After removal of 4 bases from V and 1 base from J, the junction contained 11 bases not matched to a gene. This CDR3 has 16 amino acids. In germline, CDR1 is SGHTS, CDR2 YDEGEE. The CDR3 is CASSPRISGGSYEQYF. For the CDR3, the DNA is TGTGCCAGCAGCCCGAGGATTTCGGGGGGTTCCTACGAGCAGTACTTC. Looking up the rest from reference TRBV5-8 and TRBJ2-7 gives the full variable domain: EAGVTQSPTHLIKTRGQQATLRCSPISGHTSVYWYQQALGLGLQFLLWYDEGEERNRGNFPPRFSGRQFPNYSSELNVNALELEDSALYLCASSPRISGGSYEQYFGPGTRLTVT.

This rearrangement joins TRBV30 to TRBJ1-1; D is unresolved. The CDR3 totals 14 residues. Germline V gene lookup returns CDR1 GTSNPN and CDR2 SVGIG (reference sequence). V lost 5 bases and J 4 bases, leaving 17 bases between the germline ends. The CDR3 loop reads CAWGKEGGGTEAFF. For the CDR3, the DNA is TGTGCCTGGGGAAAGGAGGGCGGAGGCACTGAAGCTTTCTTT. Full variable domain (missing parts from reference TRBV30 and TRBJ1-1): SQTIHQWPATLVQPVGSPLSLECTVEGTSNPNLYWYRQAAGRGLQLLFYSVGIGQISSEVPQNLSASRPQDRQFILSSKKLLLSDSGFYLCAWGKEGGGTEAFFGQGTRLTVV.